The 18 T cell receptor beta chains in this list originate from one sample, sequenced in a study of control samples from healthy donors and cancer patients. Sequencing was performed with immunoSEQ multiplex PCR; in TCRdb, only in-frame clones are kept and a portion is missing. This table holds over 100,000 clones, about nine tenths found once. Material for sequencing was blood. The receptors derive from a woman aged 50 to 60 in good health.

The rearrangement links TRBV27 to TRBJ2-1; the D is unclear. This CDR3 has 14 residues. V gave up 3 bases and J gave up 5 bases, with 11 bases separating them. The germline V gene encodes CDR1 MNHEY and CDR2 SMNVEV (reference sequence). CDR3 residues: CASSFRASHNEQFF. The CDR3 region has the DNA TGTGCCAGCAGTTTCCGGGCTTCGCACAATGAGCAGTTCTTC.

This chain connects TRBV6-1 to TRBJ2-5; weak D call: TRBD1 (6 bases). V lost 2 bases and J 7 bases, leaving 11 bases between the germline ends. The CDR3 length is 13 residues. CDR1 and CDR2 from the germline V gene are MNHNS and SASEGT. CDR3 loop: CASSETGPGTQYF. CDR3 DNA: TGTGCCAGCAGTGAAACAGGGCCAGGGACCCAGTACTTC.

V is TRBV3-1 (or the pseudogene TRBV3-2) and J is TRBJ2-5, with TRBD2 matching over 9 bases. Germline V CDR1 and CDR2: LGHDT, YNNKEL (reference sequence). The CDR3 runs 15 residues. V trimming: 0 bases; J trimming: 5 bases; junction bases outside the gene matches: 4. The DNA for the CDR3 is TGTGCCAGCAGCCAAGATATTACTAGCGGGGAGACCCAGTACTTC. Its translation: CASSQDITSGETQYF.

This chain joins TRBV28 and TRBJ2-1, with 7 bases matching TRBD2. There are 16 residues in the CDR3. CDR1 is MDHEN, CDR2 SYDVKM, per germline. The ends lost 6 bases at V and 1 base at J; junction bases unmatched: 9. This CDR3 reads CASRTERESSYNEQFF. CDR3 DNA sequence: TGTGCCAGCAGAACGGAGCGGGAATCGTCCTACAATGAGCAGTTCTTC.

This rearrangement joins TRBV5-1 to TRBJ1-4; D may be TRBD1 (6 bases). Germline lookup yields CDR1 SGHRS and CDR2 YFSETQ. This CDR3 comprises 13 residues. The V end lost 10 bases, the J end lost 8 bases, and 18 bases lay between the germline ends. CDR3 region: CAGSPGVKEKLFF. The CDR3 bases are TGCGCCGGTTCCCCAGGGGTGAAGGAAAAACTGTTTTTT.

This clone was counted between two and nine times. The chain employs TRBV6-2 or TRBV6-3 and TRBJ1-2; no reliable D call. With 2 bases removed from V and 8 bases from J, the gap between germline ends came to 9 bases. The CDR3 is 12 residues long. Germline V gene lookup returns CDR1 MNHEY and CDR2 SVGEGT. This chain's CDR3 is CASSYGSFGYTF. DNA for the CDR3: TGTGCCAGCAGTTACGGATCCTTCGGCTACACCTTC.

The chain couples TRBV6-5 to TRBJ1-5, with a weak D call TRBD1 (5 bases). Germline CDR1 and CDR2: MNHEY and SVGAGI. V was trimmed by 6 bases and J by 5 bases, leaving 14 bases between them. The CDR3 runs to 14 residues. CDR3 in amino acids: CASSPGTSYQPQHF. The DNA of the CDR3 is TGTGCCAGCAGCCCGGGGACTTCTTATCAGCCCCAGCATTTT.

The J gene is TRBJ1-2, the V gene TRBV7-9; D not certain. V shed 3 bases and J shed 7 bases, with 12 bases lying between them. Per germline, CDR1 SEHNR and CDR2 FQNEAQ (reference sequence). This CDR3 contains 13 residues. The CDR3 DNA sequence: TGTGCCAGCAGCTTTACTGAAGGGTCTGGCTACACCTTC. It encodes CASSFTEGSGYTF.

V and J are TRBV10-1 and TRBJ1-1; possible D gene TRBD1, 5 bases. V lost 2 bases and J 0 bases, leaving 10 bases between the germline ends. CDR3 length: 15 amino acids. In germline, CDR1 is WNHNN, CDR2 SYGVQD (reference sequence). The CDR3 sequence: CASSERWGMNTEAFF. As DNA, the CDR3 is TGCGCCAGCAGTGAGCGGTGGGGGATGAACACTGAAGCTTTCTTT.

This clone was recorded once. The rearrangement links TRBV4-1 to TRBJ1-3, with no clear D. The CDR3 sequence is 17 residues long. V was shortened by 2 bases and J by 4 bases, with 18 bases between the two germline ends. Germline V CDR1 and CDR2: MGHRA, YSYEKL. The CDR3 is CASSQYNTRVTGNTIYF. The CDR3 DNA follows: TGCGCCAGCAGCCAATACAACACAAGGGTTACGGGAAACACCATATATTTT.

The gene calls are TRBV29-1 and TRBJ1-1; D is uncertain. The CDR3 has 11 amino acids. Germline-derived CDR1 and CDR2 are SQVTM and ANQGSEA. With 5 bases removed from V and 4 bases from J, the gap between germline ends came to 8 bases. The CDR3 is CSVWAGTEAFF. CDR3 sequence (DNA): TGCAGCGTTTGGGCGGGCACTGAAGCTTTCTTT.

This sequence joins TRBV18 and TRBJ2-7, with no clear D. This CDR3 contains 13 residues. V was pared by 2 bases and J by 0 bases, with 5 bases between. Germline CDR1 KGHSH, CDR2 LQKENI. Written as DNA, the CDR3 is TGTGCCAGCTCACCAGGGAACTCCTACGAGCAGTACTTC. As protein: CASSPGNSYEQYF.

The chain joins TRBV5-4 to TRBJ2-5; D perhaps matches TRBD2 (5 bases). CDR1 and CDR2 (germline): SGHNT, YYREEE (reference sequence). CDR3 length: 14 amino acids. With 2 bases removed from V and 2 bases from J, the gap between germline ends came to 10 bases. In DNA form, the CDR3 reads TGTGCCAGCAGCTTCCGACTAATTCAAGAGACCCAGTACTTC. Translating it yields CASSFRLIQETQYF.

This clone appeared once. This chain joins TRBV2 and TRBJ1-3; tentative D call: TRBD1 (5 bases). Trimming removed 7 bases from V and 3 bases from J, with 10 bases in between. This CDR3 is 13 amino acids long. Germline CDR1 and CDR2: SNHLY and FYNNEI. CDR3 DNA: TGTGCCAGCACGGCGGGACGTGGAAACACCATATATTTT. This sequence encodes CASTAGRGNTIYF.

The V gene is TRBV28, the J gene TRBJ2-1; D uncertain. Trimming stripped 6 bases from V and 1 base from J, with 13 bases between. Germline values: CDR1 MDHEN, CDR2 SYDVKM. This CDR3 has 15 amino acids. The CDR3 sequence: CASSPSVGSYNEQFF. The DNA for the CDR3 is TGTGCCAGCAGCCCCTCGGTAGGATCCTACAATGAGCAGTTCTTC.

The rearrangement links TRBV5-1 to TRBJ2-6; D call uncertain. The CDR3 runs 15 residues. V was pared by 2 bases and J by 0 bases, with 6 bases between. Germline-derived CDR1 and CDR2 are SGHRS and YFSETQ. The CDR3 bases are TGCGCCAGCAGCTTACCTAACTCTGGGGCCAACGTCCTGACTTTC. It is translated as CASSLPNSGANVLTF.

The chain joins TRBV18 to TRBJ2-7; D might be TRBD1 or TRBD2, each matching 5 bases. The V end was cut by 3 bases, the J end by 0 bases, with 9 bases between. The germline V gene encodes CDR1 KGHSH and CDR2 LQKENI. CDR3 length: 14 amino acids. The CDR3 reads CASSPGTDSYEQYF. The CDR3 DNA is TGTGCCAGCTCACCCGGGACCGACTCCTACGAGCAGTACTTC.

This sequence joins TRBV19 and TRBJ2-5, with a weak D call TRBD1 (6 bases). Between the trimmed V and J ends, which lost 4 bases and 5 bases, there was a span of 11 bases. The CDR3 contains 13 residues. Per the germline V gene, CDR1 is LNHDA and CDR2 is SQIVND (reference sequence). For the CDR3, the DNA is TGTGCCAGTAGTAATACAGGGTGGGAGACCCAGTACTTC. Its protein product is CASSNTGWETQYF. The full variable domain, with the rest looked up from reference TRBV19 and TRBJ2-5, is DGGITQSPKYLFRKEGQNVTLSCEQNLNHDAMYWYRQDPGQGLRLIYYSQIVNDFQKGDIAEGYSVSREKKESFPLTVTSAQKNPTAFYLCASSNTGWETQYFGPGTRLLVL.